This is a list of T cell receptor beta chains from one sample in a study of cytomegalovirus exposure and HLA in healthy donors. Measured with immunoSEQ multiplex PCR; TCRdb has only the in-frame clones, and not every one. Altogether 200,000 to 300,000 clones are present, over 80% being singletons, with the ten largest covering approximately 5.3%. Source material: PBMCs. These receptors were collected from a woman aged 40 to 50 in good health and CMV-seropositive. Both conserved end residues are part of each CDR3. Fields, in order: V gene, clone size, D gene, J gene, CDR3 protein, CDR3 DNA. A D gene is named only where the DNA matches it firmly. Clone sizes are given selectively: once, few, many, or a class where the clone is expanded.

v_call: TRBV21-1; clone_size: NA; d_call: NA; j_call: TRBJ2-7; cdr3_aa: CASSNGEQYF; cdr3_nt: TGTGCCAGCAGCAACGGCGAGCAGTACTTC
v_call: TRBV11-3; clone_size: NA; d_call: TRBD1; j_call: TRBJ1-1; cdr3_aa: CASSRRDRAQMVKAFF; cdr3_nt: TGTGCCAGCAGCCGCCGGGACAGGGCGCAAATGGTGAAAGCTTTCTTT
v_call: TRBV6-1; clone_size: NA; d_call: NA; j_call: TRBJ1-2; cdr3_aa: CASRREGVQYGYTF; cdr3_nt: TGTGCCAGCAGGAGGGAGGGGGTCCAATATGGCTACACCTTC
v_call: TRBV5-1; clone_size: NA; d_call: TRBD1; j_call: TRBJ1-1; cdr3_aa: CASSLGTDREAFF; cdr3_nt: TGCGCCAGCAGCTTGGGGACGGACAGGGAAGCTTTCTTT
v_call: TRBV2; clone_size: NA; d_call: TRBD2; j_call: TRBJ2-1; cdr3_aa: CASSRGGGKGDEQFF; cdr3_nt: TGTGCCAGCTCGAGAGGCGGGGGGAAAGGGGATGAGCAGTTCTTC
v_call: TRBV11-3; clone_size: NA; d_call: TRBD1; j_call: TRBJ2-7; cdr3_aa: CASSLDRDEQYF; cdr3_nt: TGTGCCAGCAGCTTGGACAGGGACGAGCAGTACTTC
v_call: TRBV6-5; clone_size: NA; d_call: NA; j_call: TRBJ1-5; cdr3_aa: CASSPRGPYDQPQHF; cdr3_nt: TGTGCCAGCAGTCCCAGGGGTCCATACGATCAGCCCCAGCATTTT
v_call: TRBV19; clone_size: NA; d_call: NA; j_call: TRBJ1-2; cdr3_aa: CASSTTANYGYTF; cdr3_nt: TGTGCCAGTAGTACGACAGCTAACTATGGCTACACCTTC
v_call: TRBV6-5; clone_size: NA; d_call: NA; j_call: TRBJ1-3; cdr3_aa: CASQGSGNTIYF; cdr3_nt: TGTGCCAGCCAGGGTTCTGGAAACACCATATATTTT
v_call: TRBV6-5; clone_size: NA; d_call: NA; j_call: TRBJ1-5; cdr3_aa: CASSYSLVQPQHF; cdr3_nt: TGTGCCAGCAGTTACTCTCTTGTTCAGCCCCAGCATTTT
v_call: TRBV15; clone_size: NA; d_call: NA; j_call: TRBJ2-3; cdr3_aa: CATSTRLGSDTQYF; cdr3_nt: TGTGCCACCAGCACAAGACTAGGTTCAGATACGCAGTATTTT
v_call: TRBV30; clone_size: NA; d_call: TRBD1; j_call: TRBJ2-7; cdr3_aa: CAWSVGQGPYEQYF; cdr3_nt: TGTGCCTGGAGTGTGGGACAGGGTCCCTACGAGCAGTACTTC
v_call: TRBV7-9; clone_size: NA; d_call: NA; j_call: TRBJ1-2; cdr3_aa: CASSPLFYTF; cdr3_nt: TGTGCCAGCAGCCCGTTATTCTACACCTTC
v_call: TRBV2; clone_size: NA; d_call: TRBD1; j_call: TRBJ2-1; cdr3_aa: CASSEEGQGYNEQFF; cdr3_nt: TGTGCCAGCAGTGAAGAGGGACAGGGCTACAATGAGCAGTTCTTC
v_call: TRBV19; clone_size: NA; d_call: NA; j_call: TRBJ1-1; cdr3_aa: CASSPRGQGRGTEAFF; cdr3_nt: TGTGCCAGTAGTCCCCGGGGCCAGGGGAGAGGCACTGAAGCTTTCTTT
v_call: TRBV2; clone_size: NA; d_call: TRBD1; j_call: TRBJ1-4; cdr3_aa: CASRTGVNEKLFF; cdr3_nt: TGTGCCAGCCGCACAGGGGTAAACGAAAAACTGTTTTTT
v_call: TRBV11-2; clone_size: NA; d_call: NA; j_call: TRBJ2-7; cdr3_aa: CASSFRVQSYEQYF; cdr3_nt: TGTGCCAGCAGCTTCCGGGTTCAGTCCTACGAGCAGTACTTC
v_call: TRBV7-2; clone_size: NA; d_call: NA; j_call: TRBJ1-2; cdr3_aa: CASSRTENYGYTF; cdr3_nt: TGTGCCAGCAGCCGGACAGAGAACTATGGCTACACCTTC
v_call: TRBV19; clone_size: NA; d_call: TRBD1; j_call: TRBJ2-4; cdr3_aa: CASIHFDRGIAKNIQYF; cdr3_nt: TGTGCCAGTATCCATTTCGACAGGGGGATAGCCAAAAACATTCAGTACTTC
v_call: TRBV27; clone_size: NA; d_call: NA; j_call: TRBJ2-7; cdr3_aa: CASSLRGPEYEQYF; cdr3_nt: TGTGCCAGCAGTTTAAGAGGGCCGGAATACGAGCAGTACTTC
v_call: TRBV5-1; clone_size: NA; d_call: NA; j_call: TRBJ2-7; cdr3_aa: CASSPSTGSTYEQYF; cdr3_nt: TGCGCCAGCAGCCCCTCGACAGGAAGCACCTACGAGCAGTACTTC
v_call: TRBV29-1; clone_size: once; d_call: TRBD2; j_call: TRBJ2-1; cdr3_aa: CSVGLATRYNEQFF; cdr3_nt: TGCAGCGTGGGACTAGCGACCCGCTACAATGAGCAGTTCTTC
v_call: TRBV18; clone_size: NA; d_call: NA; j_call: TRBJ2-3; cdr3_aa: CASSPPQLSTDTQYF; cdr3_nt: TGTGCCAGCTCACCACCACAGCTCAGCACAGATACGCAGTATTTT
v_call: TRBV5-4; clone_size: NA; d_call: TRBD1; j_call: TRBJ1-3; cdr3_aa: CASSLGQISSGNTIYF; cdr3_nt: TGTGCCAGCAGCCTGGGACAGATCAGCTCTGGAAACACCATATATTTT
v_call: TRBV10-3; clone_size: NA; d_call: NA; j_call: TRBJ1-6; cdr3_aa: CAIRPTGDNSPLHF; cdr3_nt: TGTGCCATCAGGCCCACAGGAGATAATTCACCCCTCCACTTT
v_call: TRBV14; clone_size: NA; d_call: NA; j_call: TRBJ2-7; cdr3_aa: CASSPRVGSYEQYF; cdr3_nt: TGTGCCAGCAGCCCGAGGGTCGGCTCCTACGAGCAGTACTTC
v_call: TRBV7-3; clone_size: NA; d_call: NA; j_call: TRBJ2-3; cdr3_aa: CASSLTGTGTPTDTQYF; cdr3_nt: TGTGCCAGCAGCTTAACAGGAACGGGAACTCCCACAGATACGCAGTATTTT
v_call: TRBV18; clone_size: NA; d_call: TRBD2; j_call: TRBJ2-7; cdr3_aa: CASSPPTSGSNYEQYF; cdr3_nt: TGTGCCAGCTCACCACCGACGAGCGGGAGTAACTACGAGCAGTACTTC
v_call: TRBV7-2; clone_size: few; d_call: NA; j_call: TRBJ2-3; cdr3_aa: CASSGQYTDTQYF; cdr3_nt: TGTGCCAGCAGCGGACAGTACACAGATACGCAGTATTTT
v_call: TRBV4-3; clone_size: once; d_call: NA; j_call: TRBJ1-2; cdr3_aa: CASSLGFGGYTF; cdr3_nt: TGCGCCAGCAGCCTTGGTTTTGGCGGCTACACCTTC
v_call: TRBV27; clone_size: few; d_call: TRBD1; j_call: TRBJ1-1; cdr3_aa: CASSLLDRSEAFF; cdr3_nt: TGTGCCAGCAGTTTATTGGACAGGTCTGAAGCTTTCTTT
v_call: TRBV28; clone_size: NA; d_call: TRBD2; j_call: TRBJ2-7; cdr3_aa: CASSPPSGGSYEQYF; cdr3_nt: TGTGCCAGCAGCCCCCCTAGCGGGGGTTCCTACGAGCAGTACTTC
v_call: TRBV6-5; clone_size: NA; d_call: TRBD1; j_call: TRBJ1-1; cdr3_aa: CASNDRGRAFF; cdr3_nt: TGTGCCAGCAACGACAGGGGGCGAGCTTTCTTT
v_call: TRBV7-8; clone_size: few; d_call: TRBD1; j_call: TRBJ2-7; cdr3_aa: CASSLGTGGHIPYEQYF; cdr3_nt: TGTGCCAGCAGCTTAGGCACAGGGGGTCACATCCCCTACGAGCAGTACTTC
v_call: TRBV10-2; clone_size: NA; d_call: NA; j_call: TRBJ2-7; cdr3_aa: CASSESRSPYEQYF; cdr3_nt: TGCGCCAGCAGTGAGTCGAGGTCTCCCTACGAGCAGTACTTC
v_call: TRBV15; clone_size: NA; d_call: TRBD1; j_call: TRBJ2-2; cdr3_aa: CATSGGGQGYTGELFF; cdr3_nt: TGTGCCACCAGCGGGGGGGGACAGGGGTATACCGGGGAGCTGTTTTTT
v_call: TRBV6-4; clone_size: NA; d_call: NA; j_call: TRBJ1-1; cdr3_aa: CASSDNPGGNTEAFF; cdr3_nt: TGTGCCAGCAGTGACAACCCCGGGGGGAACACTGAAGCTTTCTTT
v_call: TRBV27; clone_size: NA; d_call: NA; j_call: TRBJ1-6; cdr3_aa: CASGGASYNSPLHF; cdr3_nt: TGTGCCAGCGGGGGGGCATCCTATAATTCACCCCTCCACTTT
v_call: TRBV6-5; clone_size: NA; d_call: NA; j_call: TRBJ1-2; cdr3_aa: CASRRTASGYGYTF; cdr3_nt: TGTGCCAGCAGAAGGACAGCTAGCGGCTATGGCTACACCTTC
v_call: TRBV11-2; clone_size: NA; d_call: NA; j_call: TRBJ1-3; cdr3_aa: CASRHTGSSGNTIYF; cdr3_nt: TGTGCCAGCAGGCACACAGGGAGCTCTGGAAACACCATATATTTT
v_call: TRBV29-1; clone_size: NA; d_call: NA; j_call: TRBJ1-1; cdr3_aa: CSVEETALTAFF; cdr3_nt: TGCAGCGTTGAAGAGACGGCTCTGACTGCTTTCTTT